These T cell receptor beta chains were read from a single sample in a study of blood T cell repertoires in COVID-19. Generated by immunoSEQ multiplex PCR, the TCRdb table keeps only in-frame clones and is missing some. The data show 120,000 or so clones, roughly 76% seen once. The specimen was peripheral blood. These TCRs come from a woman aged 60-75 years with acute or convalescent COVID-19. CDR3s include the opening cysteine and the closing phenylalanine or tryptophan. Each record gives: J gene, CDR3 length, clone size, D gene, V gene, CDR3 DNA, CDR3 protein. The D gene is left open where the match is weak. Some rows mark clone size as missing; the rest say once, few, many or name a class of expanded clone.

>TRBJ1-5|12|NA|TRBD1|TRBV6-5
TGTGCCAGCACTCAGGGGGATCAGCCCCAGCATTTT
CASTQGDQPQHF
>TRBJ2-2|15|NA|NA|TRBV2
TGTGCCAGCAGGAAAGGTGCGGAGAACACCGGGGAGCTGTTTTTT
CASRKGAENTGELFF
>TRBJ2-2|13|NA|TRBD2|TRBV2
TGTGCCAGCAGTTCGGGGGGCACCGGGGAGCTGTTTTTT
CASSSGGTGELFF
>TRBJ2-7|14|NA|NA|TRBV7-3
TGTGCCAGCAGCCCAGGGTCAGGAAACTACGAGCAGTACTTC
CASSPGSGNYEQYF
>TRBJ2-6|13|few|NA|TRBV7-2
TGTGCCAGCAGGGACTCCGGGGCCAACGTCCTGACTTTC
CASRDSGANVLTF
>TRBJ2-7|16|NA|NA|TRBV6-2/TRBV6-3
TGTGCCAGCAGTTACGCATTAGGACAGTTAACCTACGAGCAGTACTTC
CASSYALGQLTYEQYF
>TRBJ1-3|12|NA|NA|TRBV4-1
TGCGCCAGCAGCCAAGACTATGGCACCATATATTTT
CASSQDYGTIYF
>TRBJ2-7|16|many|TRBD2|TRBV5-1
TGCGCCAGCAGCATGGGCGGGGGGGGCACAGCCTACGAGCAGTACTTC
CASSMGGGGTAYEQYF
>TRBJ1-1|15|NA|NA|TRBV2
TGTGCCAGCAAAGACGGGGAGGGGGGGAACACTGAAGCTTTCTTT
CASKDGEGGNTEAFF
>TRBJ1-6|14|once|TRBD1|TRBV5-8
TGTGCCAGCAGCTTCAGGGGGCACGATTCACCCCTCCACTTT
CASSFRGHDSPLHF
>TRBJ1-2|11|NA|NA|TRBV3-1/TRBV3-2
TGTGCCAGCAGGCAAACAGGTGACTACACCTTC
CASRQTGDYTF
>TRBJ1-5|12|NA|NA|TRBV12-3/TRBV12-4
TGTGCCAGCAGTTTTGCCCTCGGGCCCCAGCATTTT
CASSFALGPQHF
>TRBJ1-2|15|NA|NA|TRBV21-1
TGTGCCAGCAGCTCCCGGACAGGCTCTAACTATGGCTACACCTTC
CASSSRTGSNYGYTF
>TRBJ1-2|14|many|NA|TRBV16
TGTGCCAGCAGCCAATCAGGGGCAGGGGATGGCTACACCTTC
CASSQSGAGDGYTF
>TRBJ1-1|15|few|TRBD1|TRBV7-2
TGTGCCAGCAGGTTACAGGGGGTACTCAACACTGAAGCTTTCTTT
CASRLQGVLNTEAFF
>TRBJ1-3|15|NA|TRBD1|TRBV19
TGTGCCAGTATCCCGACAGGGATCTCTGGAAACACCATATATTTT
CASIPTGISGNTIYF
>TRBJ1-2|16|NA|TRBD1|TRBV27
TGTGCCAGCAGCCCACTGGGACAGTTCACTAACTATGGCTACACCTTC
CASSPLGQFTNYGYTF
>TRBJ1-4|14|NA|NA|TRBV5-1
TGCGCCAGCAGCCTACCAGAGGGCAATGAAAAACTGTTTTTT
CASSLPEGNEKLFF
>TRBJ2-1|15|NA|TRBD1|TRBV19
TGTGCCAGTAGTATGACAGGGGGCTCTTACAATGAGCAGTTCTTC
CASSMTGGSYNEQFF
>TRBJ1-5|13|NA|NA|TRBV6-5
TGTGCCGGCCGACAGGCCTTGGATCAGCCCCAGCATTTT
CAGRQALDQPQHF
>TRBJ2-1|16|many|NA|TRBV30
TGTGCCTGGAGTGGAATGGACAGTAGCTCCTACAATGAGCAGTTCTTC
CAWSGMDSSSYNEQFF
>TRBJ1-1|13|NA|NA|TRBV7-3
TGTGCCAGCAGCCCAGGGATGAACACTGAAGCTTTCTTT
CASSPGMNTEAFF
>TRBJ2-2|15|NA|NA|TRBV19
TGTGCCAGTAGTATACGACAGGCAAACACCGGGGAGCTGTTTTTT
CASSIRQANTGELFF
>TRBJ1-6|16|NA|NA|TRBV4-2
TGTGCCAGCAGCCAAGATCGCGCCGAATACAATTCACCCCTCCACTTT
CASSQDRAEYNSPLHF
>TRBJ1-4|15|NA|TRBD1|TRBV5-1
TGCGCCAGCAGCTTCTCGACAGGGTCGGAAGAAAAACTGTTTTTT
CASSFSTGSEEKLFF
>TRBJ1-2|14|few|NA|TRBV10-3
TGTGCCATCAGTGGAACAGGTGGCAACTATGGCTACACCTTC
CAISGTGGNYGYTF
>TRBJ1-5|13|once|TRBD1|TRBV7-3
TGTGCCAGCAGCTTGGACAGGGATCAGCCCCAGCATTTT
CASSLDRDQPQHF
>TRBJ1-6|15|NA|NA|TRBV6-1
TGTGCCAGCAGTGAAGCAGGGAGGTACAATTCACCCCTCCACTTT
CASSEAGRYNSPLHF
>TRBJ1-2|12|few|NA|TRBV12-3/TRBV12-4
TGTGCCAGCAGGTACGGAGAGTGGGGCTACACCTTC
CASRYGEWGYTF
>TRBJ2-2|15|NA|TRBD2|TRBV6-5
TGCGGGACTAGCGGGGGATTTTGGCGCACCGGGGAGCTGTTTTTT
CGTSGGFWRTGELFF
>TRBJ1-2|14|NA|TRBD1|TRBV3-1/TRBV3-2
TGTGCCAGCAGCCCCAGACAGGGGATAGGTGGCTACACCTTC
CASSPRQGIGGYTF
>TRBJ2-3|12|few|NA|TRBV15
TGTGCCACCAGCAGAGATATAGATACGCAGTATTTT
CATSRDIDTQYF
>TRBJ2-3|17|NA|TRBD1|TRBV7-8
TGTGCCAGCAGCCCCCGTCCCGGGACAGCTAGCACAGATACGCAGTATTTT
CASSPRPGTASTDTQYF
>TRBJ2-7|14|NA|NA|TRBV11-2
TGTGCCAGCAGCTTAGACAGTCCGGGTTACGAGCAGTACTTC
CASSLDSPGYEQYF
>TRBJ2-7|14|NA|TRBD1|TRBV7-6
TGTGCCAGCAGCTCCGGGACAGGGCCCTACGAGCAGTACTTC
CASSSGTGPYEQYF
>TRBJ2-7|14|NA|TRBD1|TRBV18
TGTGCCAGCTCAATAGGACAGGGTGGGTACGAGCAGTACTTC
CASSIGQGGYEQYF
>TRBJ2-7|15|NA|TRBD2|TRBV6-2/TRBV6-3
TGTGCCAGCAGTTACTCGCGGGGGTCTGTAGGCGAGCAGTACTTC
CASSYSRGSVGEQYF
>TRBJ2-5|15|NA|TRBD2|TRBV2
TGTGCCAGCACCCCTAGCGGGGGGACACAAGAGACCCAGTACTTC
CASTPSGGTQETQYF
>TRBJ2-1|16|NA|TRBD1|TRBV7-9
TGTGCCAGCAGCTTTTCCGGGACAGGGACCTACAATGAGCAGTTCTTC
CASSFSGTGTYNEQFF
>TRBJ1-3|17|many|TRBD1|TRBV2
TGTGCCAGCAGCCTCCGGACAGGGCTGTATTCTGGAAACACCATATATTTT
CASSLRTGLYSGNTIYF
>TRBJ1-3|16|NA|NA|TRBV18
TGTGCCAGCTCACCTAGTAGGGGAAACTCTGGAAACACCATATATTTT
CASSPSRGNSGNTIYF
>TRBJ1-1|18|NA|NA|TRBV6-2/TRBV6-3
TGTGCCAGCAGTTACGTACGGACAGTATTTTTTCCGGTCGCTGAAGCTTTCTTT
CASSYVRTVFFPVAEAFF
>TRBJ1-6|15|NA|TRBD1|TRBV10-3
TGTGCCATCCGAGGGGATGGACAGGGAAATTCACCCCTCCACTTT
CAIRGDGQGNSPLHF
>TRBJ1-1|16|many|NA|TRBV7-6
TGTGCCAGCAGCTTAGGGGCAGGCACTTCGAACACTGAAGCTTTCTTT
CASSLGAGTSNTEAFF
>TRBJ1-2|14|NA|NA|TRBV9
TGTGCCAGCAGCGGGACAGCGGTTAACTATGGCTACACCTTC
CASSGTAVNYGYTF
>TRBJ2-7|14|NA|NA|TRBV28
TGTGCCAGCAGTCGAGGATGGACAGTCTACGAGCAGTACTTC
CASSRGWTVYEQYF
>TRBJ1-4|15|NA|NA|TRBV6-5
TGTGCCAGCAGTCCCCTACAGGGACGTAGTGAAAAACTGTTTTTT
CASSPLQGRSEKLFF
>TRBJ2-3|14|NA|NA|TRBV18
TGTGCCAGCTCCCAAGCACGTAGCACAGATACGCAGTATTTT
CASSQARSTDTQYF